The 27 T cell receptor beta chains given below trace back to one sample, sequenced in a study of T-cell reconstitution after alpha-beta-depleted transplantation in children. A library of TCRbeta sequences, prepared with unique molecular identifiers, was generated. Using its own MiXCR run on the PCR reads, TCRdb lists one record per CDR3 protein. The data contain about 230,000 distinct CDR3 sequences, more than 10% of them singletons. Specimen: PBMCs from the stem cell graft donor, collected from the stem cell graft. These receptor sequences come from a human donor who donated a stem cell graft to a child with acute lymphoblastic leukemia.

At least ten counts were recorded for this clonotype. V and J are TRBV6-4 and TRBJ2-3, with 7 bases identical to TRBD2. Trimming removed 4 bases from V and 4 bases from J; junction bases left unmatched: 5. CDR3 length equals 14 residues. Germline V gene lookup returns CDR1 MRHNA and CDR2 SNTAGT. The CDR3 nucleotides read TGTGCCAGCAGTGCTAGCGGACCCCCAGATACGCAGTATTTT. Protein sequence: CASSASGPPDTQYF.

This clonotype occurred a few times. The CDR3 region is CASTTTTFGEQYF. DNA of the CDR3: TGTGCCAGCACCACGACCACGTTCGGCGAGCAGTACTTC. The J gene is TRBJ2-7, the V gene TRBV12-3 or TRBV12-4; the D is unclear. Trimming removed 7 bases from V and 6 bases from J, with 16 bases in between. The CDR3 is made up of 13 amino acids.

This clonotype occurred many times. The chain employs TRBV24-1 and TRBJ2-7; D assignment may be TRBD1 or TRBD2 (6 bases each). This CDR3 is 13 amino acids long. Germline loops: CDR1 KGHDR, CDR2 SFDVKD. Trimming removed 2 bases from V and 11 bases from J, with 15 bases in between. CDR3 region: CATSDSVQGGEYF. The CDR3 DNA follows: TGTGCCACCAGTGATTCCGTACAGGGCGGGGAGTACTTC.

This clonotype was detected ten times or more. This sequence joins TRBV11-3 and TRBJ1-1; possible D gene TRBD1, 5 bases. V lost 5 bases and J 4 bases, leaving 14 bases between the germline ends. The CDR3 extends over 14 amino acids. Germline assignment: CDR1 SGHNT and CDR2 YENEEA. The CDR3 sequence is CASSRPGGGTEAFF. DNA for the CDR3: TGTGCCAGCAGCCGCCCGGGGGGAGGCACTGAAGCTTTCTTT.

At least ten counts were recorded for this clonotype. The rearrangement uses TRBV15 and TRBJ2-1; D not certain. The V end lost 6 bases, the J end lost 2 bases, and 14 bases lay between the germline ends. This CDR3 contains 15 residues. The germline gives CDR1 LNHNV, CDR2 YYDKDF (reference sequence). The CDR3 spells CATRSSRSPYNEQFF. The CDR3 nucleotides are TGTGCCACCAGGAGTTCGAGGAGCCCCTACAATGAGCAGTTCTTC.

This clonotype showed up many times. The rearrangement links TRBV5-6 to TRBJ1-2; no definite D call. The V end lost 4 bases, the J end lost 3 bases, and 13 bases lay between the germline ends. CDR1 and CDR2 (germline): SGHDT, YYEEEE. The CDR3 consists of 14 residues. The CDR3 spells CASSLQRSHYGYTF. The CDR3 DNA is TGTGCCAGCAGCCTTCAGAGGTCCCACTATGGCTACACCTTC.

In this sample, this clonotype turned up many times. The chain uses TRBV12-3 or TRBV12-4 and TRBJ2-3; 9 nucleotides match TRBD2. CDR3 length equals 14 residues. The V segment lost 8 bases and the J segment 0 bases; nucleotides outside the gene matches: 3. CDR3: CASGLASSTDTQYF. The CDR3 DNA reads TGTGCCAGCGGACTAGCGTCTAGCACAGATACGCAGTATTTT.

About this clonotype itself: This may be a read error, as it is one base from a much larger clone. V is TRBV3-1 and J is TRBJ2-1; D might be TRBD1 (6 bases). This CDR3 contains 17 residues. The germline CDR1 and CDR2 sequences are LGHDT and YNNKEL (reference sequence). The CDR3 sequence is CACSQDIRGSSYNEQFF. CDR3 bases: TGTGCCTGCAGCCAAGATATCAGGGGTAGCTCCTACAATGAGCAGTTCTTC.

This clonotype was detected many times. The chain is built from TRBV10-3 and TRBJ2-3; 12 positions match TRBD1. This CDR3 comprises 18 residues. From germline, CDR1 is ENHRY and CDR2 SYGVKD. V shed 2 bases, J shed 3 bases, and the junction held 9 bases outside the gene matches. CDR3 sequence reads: CAISEARDRGRSTDTQYF. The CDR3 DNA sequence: TGTGCCATCAGTGAGGCGCGGGACAGGGGGCGAAGTACAGATACGCAGTATTTT.

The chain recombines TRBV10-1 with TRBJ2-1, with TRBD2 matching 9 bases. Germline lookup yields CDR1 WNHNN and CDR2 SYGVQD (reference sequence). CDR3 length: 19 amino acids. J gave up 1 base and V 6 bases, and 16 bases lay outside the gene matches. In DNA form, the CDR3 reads TGCGCCAGCAGCCACTTGACTAGCGGTGATTTTCGGTCCTACAATGAGCAGTTCTTC. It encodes CASSHLTSGDFRSYNEQFF.

This chain's CDR3 is CASREASGTQETQYF. The CDR3 DNA sequence: TGTGCCAGCAGGGAAGCGTCAGGAACACAAGAGACCCAGTACTTC. The chain employs TRBV11-2 and TRBJ2-5; no clear D gene. Germline V gives CDR1 SGHAT, CDR2 FQNNGV. V was trimmed by 6 bases and J by 2 bases, leaving 16 bases between them. This CDR3 has 15 amino acids. Filled out from reference TRBV11-2 and TRBJ2-5, the complete variable domain reads EAGVAQSPRYKIIEKRQSVAFWCNPISGHATLYWYQQILGQGPKLLIQFQNNGVVDDSQLPKDRFSAERLKGVDSTLKIQPAKLEDSAVYLCASREASGTQETQYFGPGTRLLVL.

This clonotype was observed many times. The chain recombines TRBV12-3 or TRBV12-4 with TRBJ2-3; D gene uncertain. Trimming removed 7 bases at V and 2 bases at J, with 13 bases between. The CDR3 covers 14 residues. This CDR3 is CASTSGLSTDTQYF. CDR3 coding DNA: TGTGCCAGCACCTCGGGTCTTTCCACAGATACGCAGTATTTT.

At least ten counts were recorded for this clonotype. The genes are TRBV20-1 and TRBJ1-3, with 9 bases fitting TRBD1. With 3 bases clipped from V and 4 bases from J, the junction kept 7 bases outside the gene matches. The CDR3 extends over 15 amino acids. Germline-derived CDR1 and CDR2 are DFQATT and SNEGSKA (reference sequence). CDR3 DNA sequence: TGCAGTGCTAGTGGGGGACAGGGAACAGGAAACACCATATATTTT. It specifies CSASGGQGTGNTIYF.

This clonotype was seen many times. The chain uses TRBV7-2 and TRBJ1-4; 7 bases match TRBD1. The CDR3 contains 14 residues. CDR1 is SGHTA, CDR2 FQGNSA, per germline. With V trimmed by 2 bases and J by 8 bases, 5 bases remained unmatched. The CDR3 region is CASSLRQGIEKLFF. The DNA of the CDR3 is TGTGCCAGCAGCTTAAGACAGGGTATCGAAAAACTGTTTTTT.

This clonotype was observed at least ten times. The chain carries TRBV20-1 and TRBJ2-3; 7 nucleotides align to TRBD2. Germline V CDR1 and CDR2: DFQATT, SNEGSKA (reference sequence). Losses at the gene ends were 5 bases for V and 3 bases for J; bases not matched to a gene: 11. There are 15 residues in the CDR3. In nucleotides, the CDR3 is TGCAGTGCTCCCCTCGGCGGGAGTAGGACAGATACGCAGTATTTT. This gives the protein CSAPLGGSRTDTQYF.

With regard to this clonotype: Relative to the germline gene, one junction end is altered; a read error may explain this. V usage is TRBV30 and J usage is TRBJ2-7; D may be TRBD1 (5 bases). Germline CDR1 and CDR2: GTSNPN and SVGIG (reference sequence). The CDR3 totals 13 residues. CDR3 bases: TGTGCCTGGAGTGTAGGTCAGGGCTACAAGCAGTACTTC. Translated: CAWSVGQGYKQYF.

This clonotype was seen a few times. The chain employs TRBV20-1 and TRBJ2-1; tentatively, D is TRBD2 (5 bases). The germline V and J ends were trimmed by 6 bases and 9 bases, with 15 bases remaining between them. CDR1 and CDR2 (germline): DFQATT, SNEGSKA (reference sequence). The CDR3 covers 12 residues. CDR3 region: CSAIGGRAEQFF. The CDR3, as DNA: TGCAGTGCGATCGGAGGCCGCGCTGAGCAGTTCTTC.

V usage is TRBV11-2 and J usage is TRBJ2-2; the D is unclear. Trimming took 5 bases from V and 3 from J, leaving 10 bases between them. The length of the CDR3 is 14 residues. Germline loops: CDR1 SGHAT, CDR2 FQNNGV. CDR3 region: CASSPSGDTGELFF. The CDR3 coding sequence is TGTGCCAGCAGCCCCAGTGGGGACACCGGGGAGCTGTTTTTT.

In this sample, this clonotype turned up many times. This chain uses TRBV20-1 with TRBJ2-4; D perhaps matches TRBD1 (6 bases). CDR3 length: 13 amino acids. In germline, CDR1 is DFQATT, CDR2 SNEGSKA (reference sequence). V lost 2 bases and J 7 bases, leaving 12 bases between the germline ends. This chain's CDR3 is CSARWTARNIQYF. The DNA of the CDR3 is TGCAGTGCTAGATGGACAGCAAGGAACATTCAGTACTTC.

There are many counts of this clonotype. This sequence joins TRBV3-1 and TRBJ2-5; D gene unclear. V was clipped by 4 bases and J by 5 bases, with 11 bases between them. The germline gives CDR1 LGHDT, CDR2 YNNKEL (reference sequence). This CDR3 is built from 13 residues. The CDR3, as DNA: TGTGCCAGCAGCCCCCGACGCAGGGAGACCCAGTACTTC. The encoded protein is CASSPRRRETQYF.

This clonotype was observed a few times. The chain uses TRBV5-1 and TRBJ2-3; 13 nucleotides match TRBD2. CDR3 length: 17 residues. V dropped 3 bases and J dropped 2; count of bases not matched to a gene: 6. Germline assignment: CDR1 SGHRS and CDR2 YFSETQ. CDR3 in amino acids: CASSSMTSGGFTDTQYF. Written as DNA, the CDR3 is TGCGCCAGCAGCTCGATGACTAGCGGGGGGTTCACAGATACGCAGTATTTT.

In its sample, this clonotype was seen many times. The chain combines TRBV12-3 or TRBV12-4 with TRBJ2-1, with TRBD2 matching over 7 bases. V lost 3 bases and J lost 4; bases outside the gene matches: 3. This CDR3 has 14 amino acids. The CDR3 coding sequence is TGTGCCAGCAGTTTTGGCGGGGGTTACAATGAGCAGTTCTTC. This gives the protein CASSFGGGYNEQFF.

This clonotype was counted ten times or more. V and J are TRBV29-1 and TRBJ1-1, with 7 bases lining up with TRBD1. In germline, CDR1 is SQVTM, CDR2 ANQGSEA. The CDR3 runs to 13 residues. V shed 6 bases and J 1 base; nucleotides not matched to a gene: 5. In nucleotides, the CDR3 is TGCAGCGTGAACAGGGGATCGAACACTGAAGCTTTCTTT. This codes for CSVNRGSNTEAFF.

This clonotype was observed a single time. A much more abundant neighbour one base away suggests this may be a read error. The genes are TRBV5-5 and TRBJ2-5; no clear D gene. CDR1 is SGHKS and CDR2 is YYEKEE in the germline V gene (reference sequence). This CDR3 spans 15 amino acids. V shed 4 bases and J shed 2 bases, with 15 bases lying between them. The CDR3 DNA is TGTGCCAGCAGCCGAATCAACCAGTTGCAAGAGACCCAGTACTTC. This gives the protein CASSRINQLQETQYF.

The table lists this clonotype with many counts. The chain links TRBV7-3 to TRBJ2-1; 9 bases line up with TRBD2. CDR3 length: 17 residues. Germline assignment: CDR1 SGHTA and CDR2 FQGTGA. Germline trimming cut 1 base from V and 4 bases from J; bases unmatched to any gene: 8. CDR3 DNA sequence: TGTGCCAGCAGCTTAATGGGGGCGGGAGGGGCATACAATGAGCAGTTCTTC. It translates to CASSLMGAGGAYNEQFF.

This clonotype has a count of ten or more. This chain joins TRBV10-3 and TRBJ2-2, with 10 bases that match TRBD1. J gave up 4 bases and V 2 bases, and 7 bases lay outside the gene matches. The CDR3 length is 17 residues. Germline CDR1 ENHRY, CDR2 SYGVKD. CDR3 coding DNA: TGTGCCATCAGTGAGAGGGGGACAGGGGAGCGCACCGGGGAGCTGTTTTTT. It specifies CAISERGTGERTGELFF.

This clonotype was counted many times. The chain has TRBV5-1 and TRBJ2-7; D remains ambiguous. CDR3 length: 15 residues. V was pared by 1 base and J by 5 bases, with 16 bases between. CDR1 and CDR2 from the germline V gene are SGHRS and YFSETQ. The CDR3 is CASSLTPGPLNEQYF. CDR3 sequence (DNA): TGCGCCAGCAGCTTGACCCCTGGACCTCTGAACGAGCAGTACTTC. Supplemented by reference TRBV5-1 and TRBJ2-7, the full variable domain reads KAGVTQTPRYLIKTRGQQVTLSCSPISGHRSVSWYQQTPGQGLQFLFEYFSETQRNKGNFPGRFSGRQFSNSRSEMNVSTLELGDSALYLCASSLTPGPLNEQYFGPGTRLTVT.